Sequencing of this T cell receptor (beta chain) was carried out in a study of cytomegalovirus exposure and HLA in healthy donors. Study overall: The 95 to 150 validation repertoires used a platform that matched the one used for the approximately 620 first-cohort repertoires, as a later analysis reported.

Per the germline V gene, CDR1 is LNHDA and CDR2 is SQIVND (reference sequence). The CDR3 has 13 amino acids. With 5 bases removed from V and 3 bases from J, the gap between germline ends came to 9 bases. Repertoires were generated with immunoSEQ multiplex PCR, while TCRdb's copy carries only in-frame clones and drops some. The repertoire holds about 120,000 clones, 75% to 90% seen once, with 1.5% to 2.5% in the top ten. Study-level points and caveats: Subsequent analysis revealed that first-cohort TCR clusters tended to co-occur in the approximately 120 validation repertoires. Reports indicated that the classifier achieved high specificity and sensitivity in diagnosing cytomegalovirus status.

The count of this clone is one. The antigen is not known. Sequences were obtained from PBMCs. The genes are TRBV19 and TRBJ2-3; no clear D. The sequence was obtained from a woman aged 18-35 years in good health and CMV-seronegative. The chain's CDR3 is CASSPERTDTQYF. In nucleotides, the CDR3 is TGTGCCAGTAGTCCCGAGCGTACAGATACGCAGTATTTT.